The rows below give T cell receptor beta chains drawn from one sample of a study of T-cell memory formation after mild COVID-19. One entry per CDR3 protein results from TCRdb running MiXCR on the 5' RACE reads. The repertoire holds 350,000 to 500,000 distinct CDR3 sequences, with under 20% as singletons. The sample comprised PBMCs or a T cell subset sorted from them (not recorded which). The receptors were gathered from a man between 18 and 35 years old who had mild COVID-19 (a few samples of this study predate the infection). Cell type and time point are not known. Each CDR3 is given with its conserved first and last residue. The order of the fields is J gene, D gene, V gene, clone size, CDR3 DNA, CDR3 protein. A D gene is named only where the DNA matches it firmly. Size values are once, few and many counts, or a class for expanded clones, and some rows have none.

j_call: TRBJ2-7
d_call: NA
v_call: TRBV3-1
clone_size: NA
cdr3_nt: TGTGCCAGCAGCCAAGTCGCAGGGAGCTCCTACGAGCAGTACTTC
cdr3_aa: CASSQVAGSSYEQYF

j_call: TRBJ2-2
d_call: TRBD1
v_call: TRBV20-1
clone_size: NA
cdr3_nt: TGCAGTGTAAGGGACAGGGTGAACACCGGGGAGCTGTTTTTT
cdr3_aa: CSVRDRVNTGELFF

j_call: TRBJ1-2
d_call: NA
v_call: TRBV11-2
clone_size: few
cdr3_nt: TGTGCCAGCAGCTCCCCCCACAGGGCGGTCAATGGCTACACCTTC
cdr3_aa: CASSSPHRAVNGYTF

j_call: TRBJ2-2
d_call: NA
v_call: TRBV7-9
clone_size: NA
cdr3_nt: TGTGCCAGCAGCCCCCGGAGAGTTGCCCCCGGGGAGCTGTTTTTT
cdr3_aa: CASSPRRVAPGELFF

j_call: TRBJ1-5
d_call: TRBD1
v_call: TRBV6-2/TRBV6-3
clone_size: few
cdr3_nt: TGTGCCAGCAGTTACGCGACAGGGGGGGGACCCCAGCATTTT
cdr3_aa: CASSYATGGGPQHF

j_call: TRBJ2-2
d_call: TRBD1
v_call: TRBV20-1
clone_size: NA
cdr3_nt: TGCAGTGTTGTCAGGGGGCACGACACCGGGGAGCTGTTTTTT
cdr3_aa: CSVVRGHDTGELFF

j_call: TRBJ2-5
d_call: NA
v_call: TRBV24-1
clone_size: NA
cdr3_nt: TGTGCCACCAGTGATCCAGGGACCCCCATGGGGACCCAGTACTTC
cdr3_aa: CATSDPGTPMGTQYF

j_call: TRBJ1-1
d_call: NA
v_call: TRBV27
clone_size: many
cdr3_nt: TGTGCCAGCACCTTACAGGGTCAATGGGACACTGAAGCTTTCTTT
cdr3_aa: CASTLQGQWDTEAFF

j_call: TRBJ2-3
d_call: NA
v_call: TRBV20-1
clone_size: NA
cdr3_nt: TGCAGTGCTAGAATCAGATACACAGATACGCAGTATTTT
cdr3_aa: CSARIRYTDTQYF

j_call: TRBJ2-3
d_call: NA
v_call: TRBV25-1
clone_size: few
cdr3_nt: TGTGCCAGCAGTGAATTCTGGGCGCAGTATTTT
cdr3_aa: CASSEFWAQYF

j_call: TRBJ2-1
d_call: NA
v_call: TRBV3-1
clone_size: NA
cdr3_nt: TGTGCCAGCAGCCAGGGCAGGTATGAGCAGTTCTTC
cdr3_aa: CASSQGRYEQFF

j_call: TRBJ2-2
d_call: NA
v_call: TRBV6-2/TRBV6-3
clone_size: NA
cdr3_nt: TGTGCCAGCAGTTACCCGAGCGGCCCTGGGGAGCTGTTTTTT
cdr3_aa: CASSYPSGPGELFF

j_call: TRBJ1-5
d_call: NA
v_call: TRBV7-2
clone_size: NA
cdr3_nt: TGTGCCAGCAGCCCTAGTAACAGGGTTAGCAATCAGCCCCAGCATTTT
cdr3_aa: CASSPSNRVSNQPQHF

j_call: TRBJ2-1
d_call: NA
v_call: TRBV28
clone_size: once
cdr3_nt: TGTGCCAGCAGTTTTAATAGGCGTGAGTTCTTC
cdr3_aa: CASSFNRREFF

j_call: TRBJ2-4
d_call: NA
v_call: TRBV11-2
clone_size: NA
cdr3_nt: TGTGCCAGCAGCTCCAGGGGGGGGAGGCTAGGCGAAAACATTCAGTACTTC
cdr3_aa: CASSSRGGRLGENIQYF

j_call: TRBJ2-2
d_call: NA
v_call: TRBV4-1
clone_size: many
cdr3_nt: TGCGCCAGCAGCCAAGTGCCAGGGAACACCGGGGAGCTGTTTTTT
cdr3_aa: CASSQVPGNTGELFF

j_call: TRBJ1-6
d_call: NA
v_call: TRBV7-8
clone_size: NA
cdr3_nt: TGTGCCAGCAGCTTAGCGGAACCAGGGCATTCACCCCTCCACTTT
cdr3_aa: CASSLAEPGHSPLHF

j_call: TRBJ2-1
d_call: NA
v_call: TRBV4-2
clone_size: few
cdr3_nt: TGTGCCAGCAGCCAAGAGCGGGCGGCGGGAAACAATGAGCAGTTCTTC
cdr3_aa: CASSQERAAGNNEQFF

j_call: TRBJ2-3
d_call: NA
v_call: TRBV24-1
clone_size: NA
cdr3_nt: TGTGCCACCAGTGACCAGGGGTTAGATACGCAGTATTTT
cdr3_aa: CATSDQGLDTQYF

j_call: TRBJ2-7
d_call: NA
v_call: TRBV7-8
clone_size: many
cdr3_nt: TGTGCCAGCAGACCCGACAGGTGGGGCGAGCAGTACTTC
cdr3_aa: CASRPDRWGEQYF

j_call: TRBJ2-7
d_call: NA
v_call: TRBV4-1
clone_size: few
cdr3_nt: TGCGCCAGCAGCCAGCGGGACGGGGCCTACGAGCAGTACTTC
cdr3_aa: CASSQRDGAYEQYF

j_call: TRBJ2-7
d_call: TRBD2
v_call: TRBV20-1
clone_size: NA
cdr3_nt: TGCAGTGCTAGGCTCAGCGGGGGGCTGTCCTACGAGCAGTACTTC
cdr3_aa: CSARLSGGLSYEQYF

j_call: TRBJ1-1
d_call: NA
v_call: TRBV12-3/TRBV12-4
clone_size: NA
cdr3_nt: TGTGCCAGCAGTCCCTCGGACTATGGTGAAGCTTTCTTT
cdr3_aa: CASSPSDYGEAFF

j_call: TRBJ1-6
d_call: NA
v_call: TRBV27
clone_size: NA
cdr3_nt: TGTGCCAGCACTAAAGGATTGATTTCCTATAATTCACCCCTCCACTTT
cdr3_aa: CASTKGLISYNSPLHF

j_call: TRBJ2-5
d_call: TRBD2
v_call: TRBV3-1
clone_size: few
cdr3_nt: TGTGCCAGCAGCCAACGTAGCGGGGAAGAGACCCAGTACTTC
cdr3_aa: CASSQRSGEETQYF

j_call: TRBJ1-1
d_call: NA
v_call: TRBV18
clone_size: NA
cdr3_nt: TGTGCCAGCTCACTTATGGACGGGGGGCTTGGCACTGAAGCTTTCTTT
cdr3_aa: CASSLMDGGLGTEAFF

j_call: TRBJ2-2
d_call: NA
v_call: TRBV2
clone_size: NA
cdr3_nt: TGTGCCAGCAGCGCCCGCGGGGAAGCCGGGGAGCTGTTTTTT
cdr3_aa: CASSARGEAGELFF

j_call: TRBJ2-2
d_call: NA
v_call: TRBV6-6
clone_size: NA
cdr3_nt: TGTGCCAGCGAACAGGAGAACACCGGGGAGCTGTTTTTT
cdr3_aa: CASEQENTGELFF

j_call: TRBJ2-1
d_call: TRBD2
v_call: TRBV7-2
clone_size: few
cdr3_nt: TGTGCCAGCAGCTTCCGGGGACTAGCAGCCTACAATGAGCAGTTCTTC
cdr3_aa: CASSFRGLAAYNEQFF

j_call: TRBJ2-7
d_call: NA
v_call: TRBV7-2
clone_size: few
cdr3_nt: TGTGCCAGCAGCTTAGGCCCCGGGATCACCTACGAGCAGTACTTC
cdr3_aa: CASSLGPGITYEQYF

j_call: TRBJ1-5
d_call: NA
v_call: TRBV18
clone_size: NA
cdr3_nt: TGTGCCAGCTCACCAGGACACAATCAGCCCCAGCATTTT
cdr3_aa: CASSPGHNQPQHF

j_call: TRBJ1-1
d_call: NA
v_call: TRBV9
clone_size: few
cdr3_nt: TGTGCCAGCAGCAATCGCCTATCAGAAAAAGCTTTCTTT
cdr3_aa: CASSNRLSEKAFF

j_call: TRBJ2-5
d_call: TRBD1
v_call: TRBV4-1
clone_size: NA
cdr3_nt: TGCGCCAGCAGCCAACGGGAACGAGGACAGGGCTTGAGAGAGACCCAGTACTTC
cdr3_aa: CASSQRERGQGLRETQYF

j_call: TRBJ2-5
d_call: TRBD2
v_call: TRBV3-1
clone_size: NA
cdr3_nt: TGTGCCAGCAGCTACGGGACTAGCGGACGGGAGACCCAGTACTTC
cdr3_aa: CASSYGTSGRETQYF

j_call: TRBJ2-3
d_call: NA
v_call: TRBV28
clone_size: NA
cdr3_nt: TGTGCCAGCAGTTTCCCCCATTGGACAGGCGGGGCAGATACGCAGTATTTT
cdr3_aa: CASSFPHWTGGADTQYF

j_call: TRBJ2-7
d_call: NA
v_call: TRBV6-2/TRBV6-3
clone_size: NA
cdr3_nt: TGTGCCAGCAGGACTAACTACGAGCAGTACTTC
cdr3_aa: CASRTNYEQYF

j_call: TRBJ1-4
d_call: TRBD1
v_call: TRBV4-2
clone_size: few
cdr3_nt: TGTGCCAGCAGCCTACAGGGGCTTAATGAAAAACTGTTTTTT
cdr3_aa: CASSLQGLNEKLFF

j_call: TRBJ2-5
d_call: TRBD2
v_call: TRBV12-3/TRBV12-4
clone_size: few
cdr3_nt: TGTGCCAGCAGCTCTTCTAGCGGGGGTCAGATGGAGACCCAGTACTTC
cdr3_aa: CASSSSSGGQMETQYF

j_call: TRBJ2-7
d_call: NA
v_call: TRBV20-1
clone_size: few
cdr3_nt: TGCAGTGCTAGAGATCGGGGGTCGAGCTCCTACGAGCAGTACTTC
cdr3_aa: CSARDRGSSSYEQYF

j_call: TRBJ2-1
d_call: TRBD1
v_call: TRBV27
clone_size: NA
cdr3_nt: TGTGCCAGCAGTTTATCAAGCACCTCCGGGACAGATTCCGGTGAGCAGTTCTTC
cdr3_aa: CASSLSSTSGTDSGEQFF

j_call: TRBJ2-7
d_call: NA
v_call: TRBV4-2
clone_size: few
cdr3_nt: TGTGCCAGCAGCCAAGAGGGGGTAGGATACGAGCAGTACTTC
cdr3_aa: CASSQEGVGYEQYF

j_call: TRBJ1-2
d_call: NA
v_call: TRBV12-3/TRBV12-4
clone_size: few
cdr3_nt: TGTGCCAGCAGTCCACAAGGAGATGGCTACACCTTC
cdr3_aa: CASSPQGDGYTF

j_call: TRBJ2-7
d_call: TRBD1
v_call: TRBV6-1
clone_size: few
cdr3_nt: TGTGCCAGCAGTGAAGCGGGGGGGACAGGGCTTTTTCAGTACTTC
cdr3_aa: CASSEAGGTGLFQYF

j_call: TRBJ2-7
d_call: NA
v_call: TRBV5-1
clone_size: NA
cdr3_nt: TGCGCCAGCAGCTTGACAGCAACGGATACCTACGAGCAGTACTTC
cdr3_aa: CASSLTATDTYEQYF

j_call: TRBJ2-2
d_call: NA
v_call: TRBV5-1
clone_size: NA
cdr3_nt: TGCGCCAGCAGCCCACGGGGTGGGCTCGGGGAGCTGTTTTTT
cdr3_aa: CASSPRGGLGELFF

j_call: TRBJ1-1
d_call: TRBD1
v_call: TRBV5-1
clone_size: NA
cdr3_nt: TGCGCCAGCAGCGTACAGGGGATGGGCACTGAAGCTTTCTTT
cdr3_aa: CASSVQGMGTEAFF

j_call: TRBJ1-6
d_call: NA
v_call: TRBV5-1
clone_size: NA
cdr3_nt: TGCGCCAGCAGCTCGAGGACACTGGGTAATTCACCCCTCCACTTT
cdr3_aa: CASSSRTLGNSPLHF

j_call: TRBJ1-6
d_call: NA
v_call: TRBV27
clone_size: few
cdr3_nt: TGTGCCAGCAGCCGGAACAGGATAAATAATTCACCCCTCCACTTT
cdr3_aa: CASSRNRINNSPLHF

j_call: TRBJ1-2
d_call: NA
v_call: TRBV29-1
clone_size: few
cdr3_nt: TGCAGCGTTGCAGACGCGGGCGGCTATGGCTACACCTTC
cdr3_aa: CSVADAGGYGYTF

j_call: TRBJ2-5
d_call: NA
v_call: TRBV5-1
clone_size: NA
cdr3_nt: TGCGCCAGCAGCTTACGCCAGGGGCATGAGACCCAGTACTTC
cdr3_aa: CASSLRQGHETQYF

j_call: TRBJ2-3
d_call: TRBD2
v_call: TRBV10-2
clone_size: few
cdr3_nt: TGCGCCACCCGACTAGCGGGGGAAGATACGCAGTATTTT
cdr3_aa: CATRLAGEDTQYF